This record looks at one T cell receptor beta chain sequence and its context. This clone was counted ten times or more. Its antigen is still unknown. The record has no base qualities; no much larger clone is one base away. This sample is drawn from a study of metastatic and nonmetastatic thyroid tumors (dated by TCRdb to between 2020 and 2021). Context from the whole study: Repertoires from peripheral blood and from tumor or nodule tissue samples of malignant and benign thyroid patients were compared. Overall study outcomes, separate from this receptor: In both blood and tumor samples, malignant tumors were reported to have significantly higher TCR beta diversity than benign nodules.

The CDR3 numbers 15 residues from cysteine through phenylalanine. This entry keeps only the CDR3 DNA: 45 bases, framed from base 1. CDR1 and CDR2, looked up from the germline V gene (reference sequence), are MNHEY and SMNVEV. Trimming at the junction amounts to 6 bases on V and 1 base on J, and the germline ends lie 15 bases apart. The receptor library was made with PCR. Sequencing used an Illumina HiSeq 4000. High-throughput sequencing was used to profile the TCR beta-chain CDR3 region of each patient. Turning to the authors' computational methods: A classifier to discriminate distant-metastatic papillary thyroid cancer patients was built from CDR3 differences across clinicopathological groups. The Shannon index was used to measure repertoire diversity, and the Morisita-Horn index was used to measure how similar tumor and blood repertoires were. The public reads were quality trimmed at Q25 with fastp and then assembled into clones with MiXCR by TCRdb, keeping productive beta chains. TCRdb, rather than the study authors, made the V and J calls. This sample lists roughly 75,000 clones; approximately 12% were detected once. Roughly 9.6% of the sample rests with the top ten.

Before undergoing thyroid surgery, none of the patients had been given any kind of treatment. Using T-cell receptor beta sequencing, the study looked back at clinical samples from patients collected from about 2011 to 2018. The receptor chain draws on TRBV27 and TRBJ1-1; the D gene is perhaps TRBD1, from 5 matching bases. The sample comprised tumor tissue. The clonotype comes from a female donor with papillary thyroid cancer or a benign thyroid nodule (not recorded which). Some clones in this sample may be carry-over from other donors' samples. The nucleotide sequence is TGTGCCAGCAGCGTTTCCGGGACGGAGAACACTGAAGCTTTCTTT. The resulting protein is CASSVSGTENTEAFF.